This is a list of T cell receptor beta chains from one sample in a study of T cell repertoires in cytomegalovirus infection. TCRdb itself ran the reads through MiXCR, one entry per CDR3 protein. The sample yields around 210,000 distinct CDR3 sequences, about 5.9% seen once. Sequencing was carried out using PBMCs. Every receptor here comes from a human donor in good health (CMV status not recorded). Some clones in this sample may be carry-over from other donors' samples. Both conserved end residues are part of each CDR3.

j_gene	v_gene	CDR3aa
TRBJ1-2	TRBV7-2	CASSRPGEGYTF
TRBJ1-2	TRBV20-1	CSARAGGQGSGYTF
TRBJ2-5	TRBV29-1	CSARTGEETQYF
TRBJ1-2	TRBV6-5	CASSYNRGPSNYGYTF
TRBJ2-1	TRBV6-2/TRBV6-3	CASRGDAPGQFF
TRBJ1-5	TRBV7-2	CASSEVGRQPQHF
TRBJ2-1	TRBV7-2	CASSLSRYSYNEQFF
TRBJ2-5	TRBV2	CASNSGLAQETQYF
TRBJ2-1	TRBV6-5	CASRAPGQAYNEQFF
TRBJ2-2	TRBV29-1	CSVAPGHRSGELFF
TRBJ2-6	TRBV19	CASSRGIGAGANVLTF
TRBJ2-6	TRBV9	CASSVAPQSSGANVLTF
TRBJ2-7	TRBV20-1	CSARTGSDEQYF
TRBJ2-5	TRBV20-1	CSASTRTSGGETQYF
TRBJ1-6	TRBV20-1	CSAPLLPRNSPLHF
TRBJ1-1	TRBV5-1	CASSLAEGTEAFF
TRBJ2-5	TRBV14	CASSQDQLRTQYF
TRBJ1-1	TRBV18	CASSLAGQQNTEAFF
TRBJ2-7	TRBV19	CASSRNRDGGATQQYF
TRBJ2-7	TRBV7-2	CASSLGRLSYEQYF
TRBJ1-1	TRBV4-3	CASSQVPGAHLDFF
TRBJ1-2	TRBV7-2	CASSLPGRYGYTF
TRBJ1-4	TRBV7-2	CASSLQPGQGEKLFF
TRBJ2-1	TRBV4-3	CASSPLNGNEQFF
TRBJ1-2	TRBV13	CASSNLTGGGGYTF
TRBJ1-2	TRBV20-1	CSARDRETDYGYTF
TRBJ1-1	TRBV29-1	CSVAPGQGMNTEAFF
TRBJ2-1	TRBV7-3	CASSPTSGSSYNEQFF
TRBJ2-5	TRBV6-2/TRBV6-3	CAGGSSGQETQYF
TRBJ2-5	TRBV10-3	CAISEGRVAVTETQYF
TRBJ1-3	TRBV7-2	CASSQSRVIGNTIYF
TRBJ2-3	TRBV29-1	CSVAKWRGDTDTQYF
TRBJ1-1	TRBV2	CASSERGGLRTEAFF
TRBJ2-7	TRBV18	CASSLILGSPSSYEQYF
TRBJ2-7	TRBV5-1	CASSLEGGNEQYF
TRBJ1-5	TRBV2	CASNGRGNQPQHF
TRBJ1-1	TRBV14	CASSPRVISFLTEAFF
TRBJ1-2	TRBV7-8	CASSSTTPHRDRDTF
TRBJ2-2	TRBV27	CASSFPGQTNGELFF
TRBJ2-7	TRBV7-2	CASSLDEYEQYF
TRBJ2-2	TRBV7-2	CASSLGRLRSNTGELFF
TRBJ2-5	TRBV7-2	CASSFPRGTQETQYF
TRBJ1-5	TRBV6-2/TRBV6-3	CASSRGDRVQPQHF
TRBJ2-3	TRBV18	CASSPGQEARNTQYF
TRBJ1-1	TRBV7-9	CASSRLYGDTEAFF